Each of the 13 T cell receptor beta chains below was sequenced from the same sample in a study of immune heterogeneity within non-small cell lung tumors. Amplification of TCR beta CDR3 was performed by multiplex PCR with 32 V and 13 J primers. TCRdb used MiXCR to reprocess the multiplex PCR reads, holding one entry per CDR3 protein. The table lists 14,000 to 15,000 distinct CDR3 sequences, less than 35% of them singletons, with 5% to 5.5% in the top ten. Bulk tumor genomic DNA, roughly 660 ng per sample, was used as template. Several biopsies were spaced far apart within each primary tumor and obtained as surgery took place. With untreated, newly diagnosed non-small cell lung cancer, the patients went on to undergo curative surgery. The sample was lung tumor tissue. The receptors derive from a man aged 40-49 years with non-small cell lung cancer.

In its sample, this clonotype ranks as medium-sized. CDR3 residues: CASSEYLGTDTVANYGYTF. CDR3 bases: TGTGCCAGCAGTGAATACTTAGGGACAGACACGGTTGCTAACTATGGCTACACCTTC. The genes are TRBV2 and TRBJ1-2; TRBD1 matches at 7 bases. The germline V gene has CDR1 SNHLY and CDR2 FYNNEI. The CDR3 loop spans 19 amino acids. The J segment lost 0 bases and the V segment lost 2 bases, leaving 15 bases of the junction unmatched.

On this clonotype itself: A much larger clone sits a single nucleotide away, making a read error possible. V usage is TRBV4-1 and J usage is TRBJ2-7, with D maybe TRBD1 (5 bases). V gave up 0 bases and J gave up 0 bases, with 12 bases separating them. The CDR3 has 16 residues. CDR1 MGHRA and CDR2 YSYEKL come from the germline V gene. The CDR3 DNA is TGCGCCAGCAGCCAAGAAACCCAGGGTTTCTCCTACGAGCAGTACTTC. This codes for CASSQETQGFSYEQYF.

This clonotype was seen ten or more times. The chain carries TRBV24-1 and TRBJ2-3; 9 bases agree with TRBD1. Trimming removed 0 bases from V and 4 bases from J; junction bases left unmatched: 4. This CDR3 spans 16 amino acids. Germline V gene data show CDR1 as KGHDR and CDR2 as SFDVKD. CDR3 sequence (DNA): TGTGCCACCAGTGATTTGAGCACAGGGGGCGCAGATACGCAGTATTTT. Translating gives CATSDLSTGGADTQYF.

This clonotype is medium-sized by share. This chain joins TRBV12-3 or TRBV12-4 and TRBJ1-1; D gene ambiguous. The V end lost 2 bases, the J end lost 8 bases, and 12 bases lay between the germline ends. The CDR3 has 13 amino acids. The CDR3 nucleotides are TGTGCCAGCAGTTTACGGCTCGGCGGGGAAGCTTTCTTT. Encoded protein: CASSLRLGGEAFF.

This clonotype is classed as medium-sized (0.01 to 0.1%). This chain joins TRBV10-2 and TRBJ2-3, with D uncertain. The CDR3 length is 12 residues. CDR1 and CDR2 from the germline V gene are WSHSY and SAAADI. Trimming pared 6 bases from V and 1 base from J, leaving 5 bases between. CDR3 nucleotides: TGCGCCAGCAGGGACGGCACAGATACGCAGTATTTT. As protein: CASRDGTDTQYF.

A remark on this clonotype: Just one base apart from a much larger clone, this may be a read error. This rearrangement joins TRBV6-2 or TRBV6-3 to TRBJ2-7; TRBD1 is a possible D gene (5 bases). The ends were cut back, 2 bases at V and 3 bases at J, with 8 bases in the middle. Germline V gene sequence: CDR1 MNHEY, CDR2 SVGEGT. The CDR3 spans 13 residues. CDR3 sequence reads: CASSYDSGYEQYF. The DNA for the CDR3 is TGTGCCAGCAGTTACGACAGTGGCTACGAGCAGTACTTC.

This clonotype qualifies as medium-sized. The V gene is TRBV19, the J gene TRBJ1-5, with D hard to call. Trimming took off 3 bases at V and 1 base at J, with 16 bases between the two ends. CDR1 is LNHDA, CDR2 SQIVND, per germline (reference sequence). The CDR3 is made up of 17 amino acids. The CDR3 region is CASSIRPGAESNQPQHF. The CDR3 nucleotides are TGTGCCAGTAGTATCCGCCCAGGCGCAGAAAGCAATCAGCCCCAGCATTTT.

Turning to this clonotype: A much larger clone differs from this one at a single base, so this may be a read error. The CDR3 DNA is TGCGCCAGCAGCTCCGGAGACACCCTGCGGGAGCAGTACTTC. As protein: CASSSGDTLREQYF. This sequence joins TRBV5-1 and TRBJ2-7; D remains unclear. Germline V gives CDR1 SGHRS, CDR2 YFSETQ. Trimming took off 3 bases at V and 7 bases at J, with 17 bases between the two ends. This CDR3 has 14 amino acids.

This clonotype was counted between two and nine times. This rearrangement joins TRBV30 to TRBJ1-4; the D gene is possibly TRBD1 (6 bases). This CDR3 has 15 residues. CDR1 and CDR2 from the germline V gene are GTSNPN and SVGIG (reference sequence). Trimming stripped 0 bases from V and 6 bases from J, with 14 bases between. The CDR3 loop is CAWSVVGAQHEKLFF. Here the CDR3 DNA reads TGTGCCTGGAGTGTTGTGGGGGCGCAGCATGAAAAACTGTTTTTT.

The J gene is TRBJ1-5, the V gene TRBV10-2; D unresolved. V was trimmed by 6 bases and J by 0 bases, leaving 15 bases between them. The CDR3 covers 16 residues. Germline V gene sequence: CDR1 WSHSY, CDR2 SAAADI. The CDR3 region has the DNA TGCGCCAGCAGAGAGGCCCCATGGAATAGCAATCAGCCCCAGCATTTT. Protein product: CASREAPWNSNQPQHF.

This clonotype showed up just a few times. The chain uses TRBV19 and TRBJ2-4, with D unclear. The V end lost 5 bases, the J end lost 7 bases, and 6 bases lay between the germline ends. This CDR3 has 11 amino acids. CDR1 and CDR2 (germline): LNHDA, SQIVND (reference sequence). CDR3 residues: CASSLQNIQYF. CDR3 DNA: TGTGCCAGTAGTCTCCAGAACATTCAGTACTTC. Drawing the rest from reference TRBV19 and TRBJ2-4, the complete variable domain is DGGITQSPKYLFRKEGQNVTLSCEQNLNHDAMYWYRQDPGQGLRLIYYSQIVNDFQKGDIAEGYSVSREKKESFPLTVTSAQKNPTAFYLCASSLQNIQYFGAGTRLSVL.

By sample share, this clonotype is medium-sized. The chain is built from TRBV5-5 and TRBJ2-7; D is undetermined. CDR3 length: 12 residues. CDR1 and CDR2 (germline): SGHKS, YYEKEE (reference sequence). Deletions cut 0 bases from V and 4 bases from J, with 5 bases between. For the CDR3, the DNA is TGTGCCAGCAGCTTGGAGGGATACGAGCAGTACTTC. As protein: CASSLEGYEQYF.

This clonotype was seen repeatedly, ten times or more. The J gene is TRBJ1-3, the V gene TRBV7-2, with D possibly matching TRBD1 (5 bases). Germline-derived CDR1 and CDR2 are SGHTA and FQGNSA. This CDR3 is 13 amino acids long. Trimming pared 5 bases from V and 4 bases from J, leaving 9 bases between. DNA for the CDR3: TGTGCCAGCAGCGTTGGGGACGGAAACACCATATATTTT. It encodes CASSVGDGNTIYF.